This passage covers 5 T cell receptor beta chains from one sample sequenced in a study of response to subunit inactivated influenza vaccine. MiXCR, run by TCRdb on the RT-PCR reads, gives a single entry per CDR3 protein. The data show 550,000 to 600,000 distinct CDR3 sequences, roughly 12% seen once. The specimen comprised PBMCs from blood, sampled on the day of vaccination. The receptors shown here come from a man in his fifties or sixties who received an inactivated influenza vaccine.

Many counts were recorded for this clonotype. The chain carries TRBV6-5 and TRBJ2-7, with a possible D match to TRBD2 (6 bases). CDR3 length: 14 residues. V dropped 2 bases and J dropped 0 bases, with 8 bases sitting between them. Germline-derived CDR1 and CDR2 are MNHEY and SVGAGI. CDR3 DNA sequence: TGTGCCAGCAGTTACGGCGGGGACTCCTACGAGCAGTACTTC. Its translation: CASSYGGDSYEQYF.

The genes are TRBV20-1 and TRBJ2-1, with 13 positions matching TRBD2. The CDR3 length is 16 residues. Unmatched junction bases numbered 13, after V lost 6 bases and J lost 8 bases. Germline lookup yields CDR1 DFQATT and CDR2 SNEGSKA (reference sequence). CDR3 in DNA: TGCAGTGCGAGGGGGGGACTAGCGGGAACTCGCGATGAGCAGTTCTTC. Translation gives CSARGGLAGTRDEQFF.

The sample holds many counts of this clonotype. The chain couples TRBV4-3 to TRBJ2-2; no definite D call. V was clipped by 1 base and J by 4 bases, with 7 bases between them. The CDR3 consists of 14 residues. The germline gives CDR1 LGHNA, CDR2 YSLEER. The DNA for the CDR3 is TGCGCCAGCAGCCAAGGGTACAGCACCGGGGAGCTGTTTTTT. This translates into CASSQGYSTGELFF.

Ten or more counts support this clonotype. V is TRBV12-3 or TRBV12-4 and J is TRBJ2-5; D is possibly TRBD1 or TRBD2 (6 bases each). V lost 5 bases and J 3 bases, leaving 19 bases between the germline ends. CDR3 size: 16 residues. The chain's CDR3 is CASSPVAGGHEETQYF. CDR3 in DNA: TGTGCCAGCAGTCCCGTCGCCGGGGGCCACGAAGAGACCCAGTACTTC.

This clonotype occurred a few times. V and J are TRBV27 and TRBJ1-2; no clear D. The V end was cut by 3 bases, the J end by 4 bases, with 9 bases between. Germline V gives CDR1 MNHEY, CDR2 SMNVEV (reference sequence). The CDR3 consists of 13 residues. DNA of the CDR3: TGTGCCAGCAGTTTCGGACGGTCCTATGGCTACACCTTC. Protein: CASSFGRSYGYTF.